What follows are 10 T cell receptor beta chains derived from one specimen sequenced in a study of tumor-infiltrating lymphocytes in primary liver carcinoma. They got blood RNA out of unsorted whole blood and also pulled out germline DNA. Total RNA (approximately 500 ng) served as template for TCR beta cDNA synthesis primed by a constant-region primer. Sequencing libraries for TCR beta derived from three nested multiplex PCR rounds that used slightly modified ARM-PCR. A C-beta reverse primer and TRBV1-TRBV30 forward primers served in each of the first two PCR rounds, at approximately 10 cycles apiece. TCRdb analysed the multiplex PCR reads with MiXCR anew, one entry per CDR3 protein. This sample yields about 310,000 distinct CDR3 sequences, of which 50% to 70% are seen a single time; roughly 10% belongs to the top ten. Specimen: peripheral blood. These receptor sequences come from a man aged 35-49 years with primary liver carcinoma and hepatitis B virus infection.

Turning to this clonotype: A much larger clone sits a single nucleotide away, making a read error possible. The rearrangement links TRBV6-2 or TRBV6-3 to TRBJ2-7, with D tentatively TRBD1 (5 bases). The germline V gene encodes CDR1 MNHEY and CDR2 SVGEGT. The CDR3 is 14 residues long. V was pared by 7 bases and J by 6 bases, with 19 bases between. The CDR3 coding sequence is TGTGCCAGCAATTCCAGACAGAGTCGGTTCGAGCAGTACTTC. Protein: CASNSRQSRFEQYF.

This clonotype was seen repeatedly, ten times or more. This rearrangement joins TRBV6-1 to TRBJ2-7; D gene uncertain. Trimming removed 6 bases at V and 1 base at J, with 13 bases between. From germline, CDR1 is MNHNS and CDR2 SASEGT. The CDR3 has 14 residues. The CDR3 loop reads CASRIHSDSYEQYF. The CDR3 DNA reads as TGTGCCAGCAGGATCCACAGCGATTCCTACGAGCAGTACTTC.

Notes on this clonotype: A much bigger clone sits one base away, suggesting this may be a read error. The chain employs TRBV12-3 or TRBV12-4 and TRBJ2-7; TRBD2 aligns across 9 bases. The V and J ends lost 5 bases and 3 bases, in that order; junction bases with no gene match: 20. This CDR3 has 19 amino acids. DNA for the CDR3: TGTGCCAGCAGTCCCACAGGCAGGCGAGGGACTAGCAGCCTCTACGAGCAGTACTTC. Residues: CASSPTGRRGTSSLYEQYF.

A word on this clonotype: One junction end disagrees with the germline gene, perhaps due to a read error. The rearrangement joins TRBV5-1 to TRBJ2-6, with a weak D call TRBD1 (5 bases). There are 14 residues in the CDR3. The germline V gene has CDR1 SGHRS and CDR2 YFSETQ. The CDR3 reads CASRGISGANVMTF. The CDR3 nucleotides are TGCGCCAGCAGGGGAATCTCTGGGGCCAACGTCATGACTTTC.

Concerning this clonotype itself: One end of the junction varies from germline; a read error may be responsible. The J gene is TRBJ1-1, the V gene TRBV11-1; TRBD1 matches 7 bases. Germline CDR1 reads SGHAT; CDR2 reads FQDESV (reference sequence). The CDR3 length is 13 residues. This CDR3 reads CDSSQQQGLGAFF. CDR3 nucleotide sequence: TGTGACAGCAGCCAGCAACAGGGGCTTGGCGCTTTCTTT.

This clonotype was found many times. This CDR3 reads CASSSGLAVRTDTQYF. The CDR3 region has the DNA TGTGCCAGCAGTTCGGGACTAGCGGTACGCACAGATACGCAGTATTTT. The chain combines TRBV12-3 or TRBV12-4 with TRBJ2-3; 11 positions match TRBD2. The length of the CDR3 is 16 residues. V shed 4 bases, J shed 1 base, and the junction held 4 bases outside the gene matches.

About this clonotype: A much larger clone is a single base away; this may be a read error. The genes are TRBV12-3 or TRBV12-4 and TRBJ1-1; D may be TRBD1 (5 bases). The CDR3 spans 13 residues. V was shortened by 4 bases and J by 4 bases, with 10 bases between the two germline ends. The CDR3 loop reads CASSSNGGTEAFF. The CDR3 DNA sequence: TGTGCCAGCAGTTCTAACGGGGGCACTGAAGCTTTCTTT.

For this clonotype: This could be a read error, since a much larger clone is one nucleotide away. The genes are TRBV12-3 or TRBV12-4 and TRBJ2-7; 10 nucleotides agree with TRBD2. CDR3 size: 17 residues. Trimming cost V 3 bases and J 3 bases; bases outside gene matches: 11. As DNA, the CDR3 is TGTGCCAGCAGTTTGAATCAGGGGGCTAGCGGGAGCTACGAGCAGTACGTC. It codes for CASSLNQGASGSYEQYV.

The chain combines TRBV28 with TRBJ2-7, with D perhaps matching TRBD2 (5 bases). The CDR3 is made up of 13 amino acids. Germline CDR1 and CDR2: MDHEN and SYDVKM. The V end lost 6 bases, the J end lost 6 bases, and 15 bases lay between the germline ends. The CDR3 spells CASRDWVSPEQYF. The CDR3 DNA follows: TGTGCCAGCAGGGACTGGGTCTCTCCCGAGCAGTACTTC.

This clonotype showed up just once. A junction boundary mismatches the germline segment, possibly from a read error. The chain is built from TRBV11-1 and TRBJ2-7, with D perhaps TRBD1 (5 bases). Germline CDR1 and CDR2: SGHAT and FQDESV (reference sequence). CDR3 length equals 12 residues. This chain's CDR3 is CASNPDSYKQYF. CDR3 DNA: TGTGCCAGCAACCCAGACAGCTACAAGCAATACTTC. The full variable domain, with the rest looked up from reference TRBV11-1 and TRBJ2-7, is EAEVAQSPRYKITEKSQAVAFWCDPISGHATLYWYRQILGQGPELLVQFQDESVVDDSQLPKDRFSAERLKGVDSTLKIQPAELGDSAMYLCASNPDSYKQYFGPGTRLTVT.